This T cell receptor beta chain derives from a study of CD4 T cells in relation to SARS-CoV-2 and coronaviruses. Study-level background: PBMCs were cultured with antigen for roughly 9 days before TCR beta sequencing.

Approximately 9 x 10^4 naive or memory CD4+ cells were cultured with CEF peptides for approximately eleven days. The CDR3 length is 15 residues. Germline V gene data show CDR1 as SGHVS and CDR2 as FQNEAQ. Repertoires were generated with immunoSEQ multiplex PCR, while TCRdb's copy carries only in-frame clones and drops some. The sample lists some 40,000 clones, about four fifths occurring once. Details on this clone: The antigen is undetermined. At one boundary the junction diverges from the germline segment, which might be a read error.

The sample comprised naive CD4+ T cells from PBMCs, cultured in vitro. Subset indicated: naive CD4+ T cells isolated by negative enrichment. This TCR was sampled from an adult with COVID-19. The rearrangement links TRBV7-8 to TRBJ2-2; D remains ambiguous. The CDR3 DNA is TGTGCCAGCACCTTAGGAATAACGAACACCGGGGAGCTGTTTTTT. Translation: CASTLGITNTGELFF.